This TCR beta chain was observed in a study of CD8 T cells in ankylosing spondylitis. Making use of molecular barcodes, quantitative 5'-RACE generated TCR beta libraries. TCRdb itself ran the 5' RACE reads through MiXCR, one entry per CDR3 protein. The table records over 130,000 distinct CDR3 sequences, around 42% of them present only once. This clonotype has only a few counts. Its antigen is as yet unknown. Whole-study findings and limits: In synovial fluid and blood from reactive arthritis, some motif variants were previously reported. Seemingly distinctive of ankylosing spondylitis blood was a TCR beta motif formed by eight highly homologous variants. According to the report, clones linked to the disease were significantly enriched in matched synovial fluid samples taken from ankylosing spondylitis patients.

Germline CDR1 is SGHRS and CDR2 is YFSETQ. V was clipped by 7 bases and J by 3 bases; unmatched bases: 7. This CDR3 contains 16 residues. The sample comprised synovial fluid, either unsorted or a sorted T cell fraction (not recorded which). The clonotype was recovered from a male donor with ankylosing spondylitis. V gene TRBV5-1 combines with J gene TRBJ2-1; TRBD2 matches at 13 bases. CDR3 sequence: CASAGLAGAHYNEQFF. DNA of the CDR3: TGCGCCAGCGCCGGACTAGCGGGGGCCCACTACAATGAGCAGTTCTTC.